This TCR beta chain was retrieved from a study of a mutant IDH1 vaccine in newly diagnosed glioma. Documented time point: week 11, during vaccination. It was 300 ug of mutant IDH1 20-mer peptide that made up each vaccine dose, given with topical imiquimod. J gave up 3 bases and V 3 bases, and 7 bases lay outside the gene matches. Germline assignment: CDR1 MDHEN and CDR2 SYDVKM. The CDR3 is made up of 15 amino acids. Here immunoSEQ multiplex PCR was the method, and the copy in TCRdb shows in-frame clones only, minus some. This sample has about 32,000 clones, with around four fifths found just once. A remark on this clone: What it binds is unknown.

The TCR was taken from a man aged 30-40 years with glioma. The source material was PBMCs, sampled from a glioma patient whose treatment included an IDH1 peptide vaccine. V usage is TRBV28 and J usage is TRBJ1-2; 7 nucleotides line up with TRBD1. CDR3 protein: CASSFILGQHYGYTF. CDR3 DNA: TGTGCCAGCAGTTTTATTTTGGGACAGCACTATGGCTACACCTTC.